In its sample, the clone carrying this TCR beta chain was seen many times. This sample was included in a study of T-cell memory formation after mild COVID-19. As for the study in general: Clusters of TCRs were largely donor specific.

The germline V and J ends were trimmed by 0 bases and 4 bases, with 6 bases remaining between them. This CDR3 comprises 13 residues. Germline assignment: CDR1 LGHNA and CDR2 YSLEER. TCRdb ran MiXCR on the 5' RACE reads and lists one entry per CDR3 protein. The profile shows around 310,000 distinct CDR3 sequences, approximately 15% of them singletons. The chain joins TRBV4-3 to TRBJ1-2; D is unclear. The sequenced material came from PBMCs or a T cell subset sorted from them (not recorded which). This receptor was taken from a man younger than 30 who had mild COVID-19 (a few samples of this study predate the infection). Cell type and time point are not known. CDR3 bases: TGCGCCAGCAGCCAAGATCCCGGCTATGGCTACACCTTC. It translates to CASSQDPGYGYTF.